The clone carrying this T cell receptor beta chain was counted between two and nine times. The sample originates from a study of T-cell reconstitution after alpha-beta-depleted transplantation in children. V dropped 8 bases and J dropped 3; count of bases not matched to a gene: 6. Germline V lookup: CDR1 SQVTM, CDR2 ANQGSEA. This CDR3 contains 14 residues. Unique molecular identifiers tagged the TCRbeta library. MiXCR, applied by TCRdb to the PCR reads, yields one record per CDR3 protein. The sample lists fewer than 550,000 distinct CDR3 sequences, roughly an eighth seen once, with 12% to 15% in the top ten.

Sequencing was performed on PBMCs, mostly from graft donor cells, taken 180 days after TCRalphabeta/CD19-depleted stem cell transplant. This receptor was identified in a female patient between 2 and 15 years old who had a stem cell transplant for aplastic anemia, so the T cells may come from the graft donor. The chain links TRBV29-1 to TRBJ2-5, with 13 bases matching TRBD2. CDR3 residues: CSPNGLAGEETQYF. For the CDR3, the DNA is TGCAGCCCTAACGGACTAGCGGGAGAAGAGACCCAGTACTTC.